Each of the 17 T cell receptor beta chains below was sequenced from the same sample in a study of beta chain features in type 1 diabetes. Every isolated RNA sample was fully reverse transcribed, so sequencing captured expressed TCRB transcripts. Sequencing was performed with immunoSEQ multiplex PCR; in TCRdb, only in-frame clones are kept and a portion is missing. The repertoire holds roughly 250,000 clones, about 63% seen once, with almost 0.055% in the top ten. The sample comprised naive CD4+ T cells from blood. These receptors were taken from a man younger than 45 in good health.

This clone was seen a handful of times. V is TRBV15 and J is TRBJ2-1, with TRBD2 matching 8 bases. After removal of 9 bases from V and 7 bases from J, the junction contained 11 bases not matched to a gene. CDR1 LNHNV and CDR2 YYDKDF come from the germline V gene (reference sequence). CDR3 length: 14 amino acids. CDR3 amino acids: CATGLSGSKNEQFF. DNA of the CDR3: TGTGCCACTGGACTAAGCGGGAGTAAGAATGAGCAGTTCTTC.

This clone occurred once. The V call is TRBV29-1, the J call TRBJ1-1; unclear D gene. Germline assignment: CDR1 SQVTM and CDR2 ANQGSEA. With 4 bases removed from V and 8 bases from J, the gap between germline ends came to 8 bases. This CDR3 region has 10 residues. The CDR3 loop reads CSVVGIEAFF. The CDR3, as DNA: TGCAGCGTTGTGGGAATCGAAGCTTTCTTT.

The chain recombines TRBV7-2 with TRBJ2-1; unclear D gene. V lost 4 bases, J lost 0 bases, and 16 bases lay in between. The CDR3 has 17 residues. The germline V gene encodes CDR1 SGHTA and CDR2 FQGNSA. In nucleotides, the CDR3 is TGTGCCAGCAGCTGGCGGTGGCAGGCGAGCTCCTACAATGAGCAGTTCTTC. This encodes CASSWRWQASSYNEQFF.

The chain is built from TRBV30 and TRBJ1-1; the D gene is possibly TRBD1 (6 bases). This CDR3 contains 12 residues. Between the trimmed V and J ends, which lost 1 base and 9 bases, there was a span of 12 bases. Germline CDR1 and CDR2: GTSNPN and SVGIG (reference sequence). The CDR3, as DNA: TGTGCCTGGAGTGATGTGGACAGTAAAGCTTTCTTT. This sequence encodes CAWSDVDSKAFF.

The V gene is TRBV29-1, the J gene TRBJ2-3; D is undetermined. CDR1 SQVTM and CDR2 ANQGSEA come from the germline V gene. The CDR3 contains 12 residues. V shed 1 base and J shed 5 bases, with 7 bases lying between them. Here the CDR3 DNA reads TGCAGCGTTGAAGGCAGAAAAGATACGCAGTATTTT. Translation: CSVEGRKDTQYF.

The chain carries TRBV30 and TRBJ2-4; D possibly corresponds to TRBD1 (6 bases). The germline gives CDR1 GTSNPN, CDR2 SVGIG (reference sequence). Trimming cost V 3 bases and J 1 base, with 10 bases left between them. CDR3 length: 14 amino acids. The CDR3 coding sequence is TGTGCCTGGAGACAGGGCGGCGCCAAAAACATTCAGTACTTC. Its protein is CAWRQGGAKNIQYF.

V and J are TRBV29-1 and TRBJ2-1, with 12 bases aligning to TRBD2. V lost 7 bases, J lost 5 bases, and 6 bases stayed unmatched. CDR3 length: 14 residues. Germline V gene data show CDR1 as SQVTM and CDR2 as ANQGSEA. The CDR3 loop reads CSAWTSGINNEQFF. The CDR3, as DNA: TGCAGCGCCTGGACTAGCGGGATTAACAATGAGCAGTTCTTC.

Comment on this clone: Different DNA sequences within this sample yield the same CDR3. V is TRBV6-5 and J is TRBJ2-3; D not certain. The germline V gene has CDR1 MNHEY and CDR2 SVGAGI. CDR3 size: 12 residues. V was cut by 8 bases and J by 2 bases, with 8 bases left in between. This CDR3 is CASRTTTDTQYF. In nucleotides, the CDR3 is TGTGCCAGCCGGACCACCACAGATACGCAGTATTTT.

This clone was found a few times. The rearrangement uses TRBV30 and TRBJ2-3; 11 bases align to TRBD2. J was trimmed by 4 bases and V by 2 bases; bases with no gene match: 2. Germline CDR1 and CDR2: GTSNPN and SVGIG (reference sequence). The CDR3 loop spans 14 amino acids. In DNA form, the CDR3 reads TGTGCCTGGAGTACTAGCGGGAGTGCAGATACGCAGTATTTT. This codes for CAWSTSGSADTQYF. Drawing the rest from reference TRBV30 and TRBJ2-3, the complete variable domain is SQTIHQWPATLVQPVGSPLSLECTVEGTSNPNLYWYRQAAGRGLQLLFYSVGIGQISSEVPQNLSASRPQDRQFILSSKKLLLSDSGFYLCAWSTSGSADTQYFGPGTRLTVL.

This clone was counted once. In DNA, the CDR3 is TGTGCCACCAGCAGAGGTTTTAGGGAGGGCAATCAGCCCCAGCATTTT. It translates to CATSRGFREGNQPQHF. The rearrangement links TRBV15 to TRBJ1-5; no reliable D call. The germline gives CDR1 LNHNV, CDR2 YYDKDF (reference sequence). Trimming removed 1 base at V and 2 bases at J, with 12 bases between. This CDR3 is 16 amino acids long.

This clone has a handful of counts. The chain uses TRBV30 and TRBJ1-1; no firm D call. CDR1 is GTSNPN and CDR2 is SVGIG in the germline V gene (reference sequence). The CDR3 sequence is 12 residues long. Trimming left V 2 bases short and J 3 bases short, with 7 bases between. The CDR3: CAWSSGYTEAFF. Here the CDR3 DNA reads TGTGCCTGGAGTAGCGGATACACTGAAGCTTTCTTT.

DNA of the CDR3: TGCAGCGTTGATTCGGCCCCAAAAGAGACCCAGTACTTC. Translating it yields CSVDSAPKETQYF. This rearrangement joins TRBV29-1 to TRBJ2-5; D ambiguous. V shed 3 bases and J shed 3 bases, with 11 bases lying between them. Germline CDR1 reads SQVTM; CDR2 reads ANQGSEA. This CDR3 contains 13 residues.

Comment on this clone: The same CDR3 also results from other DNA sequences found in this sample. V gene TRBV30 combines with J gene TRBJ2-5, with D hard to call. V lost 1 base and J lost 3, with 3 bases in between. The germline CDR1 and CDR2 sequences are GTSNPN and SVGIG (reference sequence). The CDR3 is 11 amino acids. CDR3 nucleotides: TGTGCCTGGAGTGGAGAAGAGACCCAGTACTTC. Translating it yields CAWSGEETQYF.

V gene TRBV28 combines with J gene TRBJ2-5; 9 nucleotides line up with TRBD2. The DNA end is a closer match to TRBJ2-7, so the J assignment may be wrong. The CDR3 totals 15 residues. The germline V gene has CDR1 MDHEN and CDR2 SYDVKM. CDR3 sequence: CASSLSTSGAYEQYF. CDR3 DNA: TGTGCCAGCAGTTTATCGACTAGCGGTGCCTACGAGCAGTACTTC.

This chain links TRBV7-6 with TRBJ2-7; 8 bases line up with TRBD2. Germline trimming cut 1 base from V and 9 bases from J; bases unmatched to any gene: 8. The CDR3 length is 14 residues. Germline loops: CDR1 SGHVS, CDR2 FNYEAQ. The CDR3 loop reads CASSLGGGQGRQYF. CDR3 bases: TGTGCCAGCAGCTTAGGCGGGGGGCAGGGTCGGCAGTACTTC.

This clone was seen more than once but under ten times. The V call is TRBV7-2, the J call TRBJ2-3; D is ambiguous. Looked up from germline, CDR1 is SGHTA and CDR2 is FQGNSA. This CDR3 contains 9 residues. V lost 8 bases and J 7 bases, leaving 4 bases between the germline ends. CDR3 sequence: CASGNTQYF. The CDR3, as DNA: TGTGCCAGCGGAAATACGCAGTATTTT.

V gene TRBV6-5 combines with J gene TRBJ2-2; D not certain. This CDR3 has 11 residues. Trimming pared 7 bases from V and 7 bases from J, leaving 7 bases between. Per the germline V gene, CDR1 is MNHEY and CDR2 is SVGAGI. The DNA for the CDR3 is TGTGCCAGCAACCTTGGCGGGGAGCTGTTTTTT. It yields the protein CASNLGGELFF.